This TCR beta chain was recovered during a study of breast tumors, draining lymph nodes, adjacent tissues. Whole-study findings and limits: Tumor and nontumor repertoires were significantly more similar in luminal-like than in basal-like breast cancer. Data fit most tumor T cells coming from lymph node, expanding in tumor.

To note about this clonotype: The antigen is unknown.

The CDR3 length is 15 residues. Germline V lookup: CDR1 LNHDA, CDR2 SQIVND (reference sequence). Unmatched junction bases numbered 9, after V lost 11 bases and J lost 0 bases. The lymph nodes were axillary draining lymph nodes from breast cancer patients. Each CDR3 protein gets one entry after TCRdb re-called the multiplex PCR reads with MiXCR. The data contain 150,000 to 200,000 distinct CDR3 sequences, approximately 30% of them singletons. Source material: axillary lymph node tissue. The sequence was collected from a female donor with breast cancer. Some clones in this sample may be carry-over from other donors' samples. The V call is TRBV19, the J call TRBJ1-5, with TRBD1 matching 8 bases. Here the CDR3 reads CAVKAGGPSNQPQHF. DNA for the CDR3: TGTGCCGTGAAAGCAGGGGGCCCTAGCAATCAGCCCCAGCATTTT.